The entry below gives a single T cell receptor beta chain sequence along with its context. The assay was immunoSEQ multiplex PCR, and TCRdb's table has in-frame clones only and misses some. The sample carries approximately 40,000 clones, roughly 96% recorded once. V lost 5 bases to trimming and J lost 5 bases; unmatched junction nucleotides: 6. This CDR3 is built from 15 residues. Germline values: CDR1 MDHEN, CDR2 SYDVKM. This record belongs to a study of T cell changes during pregnancy in multiple sclerosis. V is TRBV28 and J is TRBJ1-4; TRBD1 aligns across 9 bases. Source: peripheral blood, taken in the second trimester of pregnancy. This receptor was obtained from a female donor with multiple sclerosis, enrolled in a pregnancy study. The CDR3 reads CASSRPGQGNEKLFF. The CDR3 bases are TGTGCCAGCAGTCGCCCGGGACAGGGCAATGAAAAACTGTTTTTT.